The clone carrying this T cell receptor beta chain was observed a handful of times. Its antigen remains unidentified. With 500 to 650 ng total RNA as template and a constant-region primer, TCR beta cDNA was made. Three nested multiplex PCR rounds, a slightly modified ARM-PCR method, built the TCR beta libraries. Each of the first two PCR rounds ran approximately 9 cycles with TRBV1-TRBV30 forward and C-beta reverse primers. Via MiXCR, TCRdb re-called the multiplex PCR reads, giving one row per CDR3 protein. The table shows more than 60,000 distinct CDR3 sequences, with roughly 69% occurring only once. Extraction of RNA together with DNA used 20-30 mg of unsorted bulk tissue. Patients underwent resection of primary liver carcinoma. This CDR3 region has 13 residues. The V gene's germline CDR1 is MDHEN and CDR2 SYDVKM. Trimming took 7 bases from V and 4 from J; bases not matched to a gene: 6. This entry comes from a study of tumor-infiltrating lymphocytes in primary liver carcinoma. Study-wide findings and caveats: Among top clones, only about 7-24% appeared in all five tumor regions.

Sequenced: liver tumor tissue from sampling region 4. The subset is: tumor region T4, right-lateral pole. The chain links TRBV28 to TRBJ2-7, with 8 bases identical to TRBD2. This receptor was identified in a man aged 35-49 years with primary liver carcinoma and hepatitis B virus infection. The CDR3 nucleotides read TGTGCCAGCACCTCCGGGACTAGGTACGAGCAGTACTTC. This codes for CASTSGTRYEQYF.